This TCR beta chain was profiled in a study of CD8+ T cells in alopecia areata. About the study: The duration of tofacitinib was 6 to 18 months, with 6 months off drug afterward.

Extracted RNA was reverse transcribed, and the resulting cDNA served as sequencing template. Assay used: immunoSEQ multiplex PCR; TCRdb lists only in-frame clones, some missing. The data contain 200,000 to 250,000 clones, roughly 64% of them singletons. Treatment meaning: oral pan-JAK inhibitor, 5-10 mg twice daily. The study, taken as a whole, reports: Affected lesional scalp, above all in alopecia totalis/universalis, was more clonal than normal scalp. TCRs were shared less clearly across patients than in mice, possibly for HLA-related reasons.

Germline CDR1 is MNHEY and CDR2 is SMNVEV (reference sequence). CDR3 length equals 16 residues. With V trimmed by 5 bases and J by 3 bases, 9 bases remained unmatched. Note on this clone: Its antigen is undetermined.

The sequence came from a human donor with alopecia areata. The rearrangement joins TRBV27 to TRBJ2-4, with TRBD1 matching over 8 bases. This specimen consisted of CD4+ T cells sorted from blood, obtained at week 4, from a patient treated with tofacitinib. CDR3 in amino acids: CASSADRGWGKNIQYF. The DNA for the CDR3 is TGTGCCAGCAGTGCAGACAGGGGCTGGGGCAAAAACATTCAGTACTTC.